What follows are 16 T cell receptor beta chains derived from one specimen sequenced in a study of shared clonotypes between healthy human individuals. Libraries were prepared by immunoSEQ multiplex PCR; TCRdb keeps only in-frame clonotypes and omits some of them. In the table there are approximately 2,300,000 clones, just under 95% of which are singletons. The source material was naive CD4+ T cells from PBMCs. Subset in this sample: CD45RA+ positively selected. The receptors were sampled from a man aged 18 to 29 in good health. Some clones in this sample may be carry-over from other donors' samples.

Concerning this clone itself: Distinct nucleotide sequences in the sample also encode this CDR3. V and J are TRBV7-9 and TRBJ2-1; the D gene is possibly TRBD2 (5 bases). CDR3 size: 14 residues. Germline values: CDR1 SEHNR, CDR2 FQNEAQ (reference sequence). Trimming stripped 1 base from V and 3 bases from J, with 7 bases between. The CDR3 sequence is CASSLEGSYNEQFF. For the CDR3, the DNA is TGTGCCAGCAGCTTAGAAGGGAGCTACAATGAGCAGTTCTTC. The variable domain in full, completed from reference TRBV7-9 and TRBJ2-1, reads DTGVSQNPRHKITKRGQNVTFRCDPISEHNRLYWYRQTLGQGPEFLTYFQNEAQLEKSRLLSDRFSAERPKGSFSTLEIQRTEQGDSAMYLCASSLEGSYNEQFFGPGTRLTVL.

Details on this clone: Other DNA variants within this sample encode the same CDR3. The chain links TRBV9 to TRBJ2-3; weak D call: TRBD2 (6 bases). Per the germline V gene, CDR1 is SGDLS and CDR2 is YYNGEE. The CDR3 loop spans 12 amino acids. Trimming took 7 bases from V and 5 from J, leaving 11 bases between them. The CDR3 region has the DNA TGTGCCAGCGGGACTTTAGGAGATACGCAGTATTTT. This codes for CASGTLGDTQYF.

A note on this clone: The sample has other DNA sequences that encode this CDR3 too. The chain employs TRBV7-3 and TRBJ2-1; 8 nucleotides align to TRBD2. Germline V lookup: CDR1 SGHTA, CDR2 FQGTGA. CDR3 length equals 14 residues. Germline trimming cut 5 bases from V and 3 bases from J; bases unmatched to any gene: 3. The CDR3 here is CASSPGGVYNEQFF. CDR3 in DNA: TGTGCCAGCAGCCCCGGGGGGGTCTACAATGAGCAGTTCTTC.

This clone was counted a single time. The chain employs TRBV29-1 and TRBJ2-2; D is possibly TRBD2 (6 bases). The CDR3 is 14 residues long. Trimming stripped 7 bases from V and 5 bases from J, with 17 bases between. CDR1 and CDR2 from the germline V gene are SQVTM and ANQGSEA. The CDR3 DNA follows: TGCAGCGCGGCCCCGGGACTGTCGACCGGGGAGCTGTTTTTT. It specifies CSAAPGLSTGELFF.

Comments on this clone: Other DNA sequences in this specimen translate into the identical CDR3. The CDR3 DNA reads as TGTGCCAGCAGCTTAGCGCGGCAAGAGACCCAGTACTTC. It encodes CASSLARQETQYF. The genes are TRBV7-3 and TRBJ2-5; D gene uncertain. The CDR3 loop spans 13 amino acids. CDR1 SGHTA and CDR2 FQGTGA come from the germline V gene. Deletions cut 2 bases from V and 2 bases from J, with 6 bases between. The full variable domain, in which reference TRBV7-3 and TRBJ2-5 provide the parts outside the CDR3, is GAGVSQTPSNKVTEKGKYVELRCDPISGHTALYWYRQSLGQGPEFLIYFQGTGAADDSGLPNDRFFAVRPEGSVSTLKIQRTERGDSAVYLCASSLARQETQYFGPGTRLLVL.

The sample holds a few counts of this clone. The sample carries other DNA sequences with the same CDR3. This chain uses TRBV27 with TRBJ2-7, with no clear D. The CDR3 is made up of 11 amino acids. V was trimmed by 5 bases and J by 3 bases, leaving 5 bases between them. The germline V gene encodes CDR1 MNHEY and CDR2 SMNVEV (reference sequence). Here the CDR3 DNA reads TGTGCCAGCAGTCTCGGCTACGAGCAGTACTTC. This translates into CASSLGYEQYF.

This rearrangement joins TRBV7-9 to TRBJ2-7; 9 nucleotides line up with TRBD2. The CDR3 is 18 amino acids. V trimming: 3 bases; J trimming: 1 base; junction bases outside the gene matches: 13. Germline V gives CDR1 SEHNR, CDR2 FQNEAQ (reference sequence). The CDR3 bases are TGTGCCAGCAGCTTGATAACAGGGAGGACTAGCGATTCCTACGAGCAGTACTTC. As protein: CASSLITGRTSDSYEQYF.

V is TRBV19 and J is TRBJ2-1; 8 positions agree with TRBD2. Germline CDR1 LNHDA, CDR2 SQIVND (reference sequence). The CDR3 length is 15 residues. With 7 bases clipped from V and 3 bases from J, the junction kept 8 bases outside the gene matches. The CDR3 region has the DNA TGTGCCAGTAAAAGCGGGAGATTTTTCTACAATGAGCAGTTCTTC. This codes for CASKSGRFFYNEQFF.

J is TRBJ1-2 and V is TRBV11-2; D gene uncertain. V was cut by 1 base and J by 10 bases, with 13 bases left in between. From germline, CDR1 is SGHAT and CDR2 FQNNGV. The CDR3 length is 13 residues. The CDR3 region is CASSLGRAEVYTF. The CDR3 DNA is TGTGCCAGCAGCTTAGGTAGGGCGGAAGTCTACACCTTC.

The V and J genes are TRBV7-3 and TRBJ2-5; the D is unclear. Germline V CDR1 and CDR2: SGHTA, FQGTGA. V lost 4 bases to trimming and J lost 4 bases, with 16 bases between them. The length of the CDR3 is 15 residues. This CDR3 is CASSYNGVEGETQYF. CDR3 DNA: TGTGCCAGCAGCTATAATGGGGTCGAAGGAGAGACCCAGTACTTC.

The chain couples TRBV6-1 to TRBJ2-7, with 7 bases identical to TRBD1. The CDR3 has 16 amino acids. Per germline, CDR1 MNHNS and CDR2 SASEGT. Trimming removed 4 bases from V and 3 bases from J; junction bases left unmatched: 12. CDR3 sequence (DNA): TGTGCCAGCAGTGGGATTATGGGACAGTTTCTCTACGAGCAGTACTTC. Its translation: CASSGIMGQFLYEQYF.

The chain couples TRBV5-5 to TRBJ2-3; unclear D gene. CDR3 length: 14 residues. Germline CDR1 and CDR2: SGHKS and YYEKEE (reference sequence). Trimming stripped 0 bases from V and 2 bases from J, with 7 bases between. The CDR3 DNA is TGTGCCAGCAGCTTGGAGGGATACACAGATACGCAGTATTTT. Its protein is CASSLEGYTDTQYF.

In this sample, this clone turned up a few times. The chain combines TRBV5-1 with TRBJ1-4; D ambiguous. V was clipped by 2 bases and J by 3 bases, with 8 bases between them. CDR1 and CDR2 from the germline V gene are SGHRS and YFSETQ. The CDR3 runs 14 residues. The CDR3 sequence is CASSFGGPNEKLFF. CDR3 nucleotide sequence: TGCGCCAGCAGCTTCGGAGGGCCTAATGAAAAACTGTTTTTT.

The chain combines TRBV20-1 with TRBJ1-1; no firm D call. The CDR3 is 8 amino acids. Trimming took off 4 bases at V and 8 bases at J, with 2 bases between the two ends. Germline CDR1 reads DFQATT; CDR2 reads SNEGSKA (reference sequence). The DNA for the CDR3 is TGCAGTGCTAAAGAAGCTTTCTTT. It encodes CSAKEAFF.

The gene calls are TRBV28 and TRBJ1-2; TRBD1 matches 7 bases. The CDR3 contains 14 residues. V lost 6 bases and J lost 7; bases outside the gene matches: 11. Germline V gene data show CDR1 as MDHEN and CDR2 as SYDVKM. The CDR3 sequence is CASRKTGTNRGYTF. Written as DNA, the CDR3 is TGTGCCAGCAGGAAGACAGGGACGAACCGTGGCTACACCTTC.

The gene calls are TRBV5-4 and TRBJ1-4; 9 bases line up with TRBD1. Germline CDR1 SGHNT, CDR2 YYREEE (reference sequence). V gave up 7 bases and J gave up 5 bases; unmatched junction bases: 9. The CDR3 runs 15 residues. The CDR3 protein is CASGNGGTGNEKLFF. Written as DNA, the CDR3 is TGTGCCAGCGGCAATGGAGGGACAGGGAATGAAAAACTGTTTTTT.